The entry that follows covers one T cell receptor beta chain sequence. What it recognizes is unknown. Measured with immunoSEQ multiplex PCR; TCRdb has only the in-frame clones, and not every one. Here the sample spans fewer than 250,000 clones, about 86% being singletons. This CDR3 is 18 amino acids long. V was cut by 0 bases and J by 2 bases, with 20 bases left in between. Germline CDR1 is SGHDN and CDR2 is FVKESK. The entry originates in a study of cytomegalovirus exposure and HLA in healthy donors. Study-wide context: Later analysis reported that the 120 validation repertoires shared the platform of the approximately 670 first-cohort repertoires. Study-level findings and limits: The study listed approximately 160 cytomegalovirus-associated TCR beta chains.

The chain combines TRBV14 with TRBJ2-7, with D possibly being TRBD2 (5 bases). This TCR came from a man aged 18 to 29 in good health and CMV-seronegative. Sequenced material: PBMCs. The CDR3: CASSQDSGGRGSTYEQYF. Written as DNA, the CDR3 is TGTGCCAGCAGCCAAGACTCAGGAGGTCGGGGTTCCACCTACGAGCAGTACTTC. Full variable domain (remainder filled in from reference TRBV14 and TRBJ2-7): EAGVTQFPSHSVIEKGQTVTLRCDPISGHDNLYWYRRVMGKEIKFLLHFVKESKQDESGMPNNRFLAERTGGTYSTLKVQPAELEDSGVYFCASSQDSGGRGSTYEQYFGPGTRLTVT.